This TCR beta chain comes out of a study of blood T cell repertoires in COVID-19. About the study: Sites in the United States, Italy and Spain provided acute and convalescent COVID-19 samples. T cells, B-cell-depleted T cells, or PBMCs provided the cDNA or gDNA that served as material.

V lost 4 bases to trimming and J lost 0 bases, with 10 bases between them. CDR3 length: 14 residues. Germline V gene sequence: CDR1 LNHDA, CDR2 SQIVND (reference sequence). Original data processing: The assay estimated nucleated cells by amplifying reference gene primers. Clones were read by immunoSEQ multiplex PCR, and TCRdb kept only the in-frame ones, dropping some. Clonal size and the V and J genes are those of that table, whereas D and trimming came from the DNA. The sample lists some 250,000 clones; 80% to 90% were seen once. The gene calls are TRBV19 and TRBJ2-7, with D hard to call. This TCR derives from a man aged 60-69 years with acute or convalescent COVID-19. The material sequenced was peripheral blood. The CDR3 loop reads CASSNHDTSYEQYF. CDR3 sequence (DNA): TGTGCCAGTAGTAACCACGACACCTCCTACGAGCAGTACTTC.